A single T cell receptor beta chain is shown here with its context. The antigen remains unidentified. This entry is derived from a study of vaccination and CD4 T cells after COVID-19. Study details: Post-vaccination samples were procured at a median of around 72 days following dose two (range 14 to 241).

Treatment: roughly nine-day PBMC culture with coronavirus spike peptide pools or control peptides (ViraFEST assay). An unexposed donor provided the CD4+ T cells, which were collected before the COVID-19 pandemic (2011-2018). Using peptide pools, antigen-specific T cells were expanded in ViraFEST before TCRs were sequenced. The J segment lost 7 bases and the V segment lost 7 bases, leaving 10 bases of the junction unmatched. The germline gives CDR1 MNHNS, CDR2 SASEGT. The CDR3 covers 15 residues. The Oncomine TCR Beta short-read assay generated sequence data from the DNA of cultured CD4+ T cells. TCRdb reprocessed the PCR reads with MiXCR, giving one entry per CDR3 protein. The repertoire holds several thousand distinct CDR3 sequences, with roughly 29% as singletons.

The TCR was taken from a human donor in good health. The rearrangement links TRBV6-1 to TRBJ2-2, with 9 bases lining up with TRBD1. The sequenced sample consisted of CD4+ T cells from blood, cultured in vitro. CDR3 nucleotide sequence: TGTGCCAGCACTCTAACAGGGGGCAGGATCGGGGAGCTGTTTTTT. The encoded protein is CASTLTGGRIGELFF.